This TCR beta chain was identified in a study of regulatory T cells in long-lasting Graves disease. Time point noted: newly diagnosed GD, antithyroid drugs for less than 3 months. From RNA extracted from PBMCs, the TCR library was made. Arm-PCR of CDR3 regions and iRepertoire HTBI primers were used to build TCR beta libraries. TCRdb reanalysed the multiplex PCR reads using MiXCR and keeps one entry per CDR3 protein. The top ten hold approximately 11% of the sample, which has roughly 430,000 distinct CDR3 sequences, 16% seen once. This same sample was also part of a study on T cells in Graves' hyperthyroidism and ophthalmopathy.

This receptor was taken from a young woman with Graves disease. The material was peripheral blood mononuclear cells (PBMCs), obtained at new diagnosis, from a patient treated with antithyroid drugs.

DNA for the CDR3: TGTGCCAGCAGCTACTCTTGGGACACCTACGAGCAGTACTTC. It encodes CASSYSWDTYEQYF. The chain joins TRBV11-2 to TRBJ2-7; D possibly corresponds to TRBD1 (6 bases). The CDR3 has 14 amino acids. V was cut by 4 bases and J by 2 bases, with 12 bases left in between. The germline gives CDR1 SGHAT, CDR2 FQNNGV.